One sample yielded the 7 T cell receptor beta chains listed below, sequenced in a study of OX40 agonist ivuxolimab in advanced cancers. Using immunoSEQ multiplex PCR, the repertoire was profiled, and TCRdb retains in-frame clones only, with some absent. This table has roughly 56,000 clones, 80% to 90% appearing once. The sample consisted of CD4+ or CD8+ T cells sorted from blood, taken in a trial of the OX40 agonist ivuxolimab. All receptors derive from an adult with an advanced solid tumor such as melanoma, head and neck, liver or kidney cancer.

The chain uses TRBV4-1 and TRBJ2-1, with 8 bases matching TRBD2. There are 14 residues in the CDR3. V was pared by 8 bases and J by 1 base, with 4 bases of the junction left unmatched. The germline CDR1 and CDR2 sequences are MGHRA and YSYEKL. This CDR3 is CASQTSASYNEQFF. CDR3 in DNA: TGCGCCAGCCAGACTAGCGCGTCCTACAATGAGCAGTTCTTC.

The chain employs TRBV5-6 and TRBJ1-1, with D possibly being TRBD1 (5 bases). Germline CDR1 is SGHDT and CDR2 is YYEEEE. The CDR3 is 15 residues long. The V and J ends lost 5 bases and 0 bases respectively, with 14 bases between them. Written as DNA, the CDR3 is TGTGCCAGCAGTCAGGGAGACAGAATGAACACTGAAGCTTTCTTT. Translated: CASSQGDRMNTEAFF.

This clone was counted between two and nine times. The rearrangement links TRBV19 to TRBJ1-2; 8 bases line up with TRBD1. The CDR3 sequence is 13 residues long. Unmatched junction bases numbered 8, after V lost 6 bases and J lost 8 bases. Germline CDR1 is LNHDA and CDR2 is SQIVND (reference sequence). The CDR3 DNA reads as TGTGCCAGTAGCGAAAGGACAGGGTGGGGCTACACCTTC. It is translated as CASSERTGWGYTF.

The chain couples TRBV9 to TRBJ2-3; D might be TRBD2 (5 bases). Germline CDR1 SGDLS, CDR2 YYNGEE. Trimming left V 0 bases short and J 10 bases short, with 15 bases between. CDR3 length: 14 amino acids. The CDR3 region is CASSVESVAGAQYF. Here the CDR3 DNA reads TGTGCCAGCAGCGTAGAGTCTGTGGCGGGCGCGCAGTATTTT. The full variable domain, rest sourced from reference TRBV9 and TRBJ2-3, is DSGVTQTPKHLITATGQRVTLRCSPRSGDLSVYWYQQSLDQGLQFLIQYYNGEERAKGNILERFSAQQFPDLHSELNLSSLELGDSALYFCASSVESVAGAQYFGPGTRLTVL.

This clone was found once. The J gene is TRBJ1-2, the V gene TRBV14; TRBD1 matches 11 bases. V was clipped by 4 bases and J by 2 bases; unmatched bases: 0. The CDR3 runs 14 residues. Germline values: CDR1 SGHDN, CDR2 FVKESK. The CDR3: CASSRTGGNYGYTF. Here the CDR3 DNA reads TGTGCCAGCAGCCGGACAGGGGGCAACTATGGCTACACCTTC.

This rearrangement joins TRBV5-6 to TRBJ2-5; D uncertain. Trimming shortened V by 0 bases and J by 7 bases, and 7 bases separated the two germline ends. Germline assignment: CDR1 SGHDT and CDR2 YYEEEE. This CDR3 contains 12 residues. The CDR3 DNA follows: TGTGCCAGCAGCTTGGGTGAGGCGACCCAGTACTTC. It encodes CASSLGEATQYF.

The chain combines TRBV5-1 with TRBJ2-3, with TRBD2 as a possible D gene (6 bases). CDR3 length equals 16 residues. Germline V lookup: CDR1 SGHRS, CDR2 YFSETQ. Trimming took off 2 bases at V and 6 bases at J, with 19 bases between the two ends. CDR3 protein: CASSFSGVSAGDTQYF. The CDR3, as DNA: TGCGCCAGCAGCTTTTCGGGGGTAAGCGCGGGGGATACGCAGTATTTT.